This T cell receptor beta chain was sequenced during a study of shared clonotypes between healthy human individuals. CDR3 size: 12 residues. Germline V gene data show CDR1 as SGHRS and CDR2 as YFSETQ. Trimming stripped 0 bases from V and 3 bases from J, with 3 bases between. The assay was immunoSEQ multiplex PCR, and TCRdb's table has in-frame clones only and misses some. The table lists some 2 million clones, around 95% of them singletons, with 0.1% to 0.15% in the top ten. Points on this clone: Its antigen is not identified. This sample also contains other DNA sequences that code for the same CDR3.

Study-wide findings and caveats: An anticipated effect of sequencing depth on clonotype sharing among donors was recognized. Few donors limited the genetic and exposure-history diversity represented.

The rearrangement uses TRBV5-1 and TRBJ2-5; the D is unclear. The specimen sequenced was naive CD4+ T cells sorted from blood. Specified subset: CD45RA+ positively selected. The clonotype comes from a young man in good health. CDR3 bases: TGCGCCAGCAGCTTGGTTGAAGAGACCCAGTACTTC. This encodes CASSLVEETQYF.